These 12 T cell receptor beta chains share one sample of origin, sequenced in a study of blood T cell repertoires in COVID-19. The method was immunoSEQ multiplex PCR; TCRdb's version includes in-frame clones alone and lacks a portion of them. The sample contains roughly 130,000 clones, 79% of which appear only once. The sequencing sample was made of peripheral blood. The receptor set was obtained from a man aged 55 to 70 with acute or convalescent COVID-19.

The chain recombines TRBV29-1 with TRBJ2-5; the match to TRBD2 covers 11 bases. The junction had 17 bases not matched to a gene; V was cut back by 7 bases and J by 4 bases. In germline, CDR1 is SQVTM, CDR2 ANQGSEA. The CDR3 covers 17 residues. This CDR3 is CSAAPGPLAGVRETQYF. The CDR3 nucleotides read TGCAGCGCCGCCCCAGGGCCACTAGCGGGAGTTAGAGAGACCCAGTACTTC.

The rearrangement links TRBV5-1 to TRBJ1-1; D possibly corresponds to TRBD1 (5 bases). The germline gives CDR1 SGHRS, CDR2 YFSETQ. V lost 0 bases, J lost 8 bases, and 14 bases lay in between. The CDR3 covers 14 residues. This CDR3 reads CASSLGTGGEEAFF. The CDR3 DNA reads TGCGCCAGCAGCTTGGGGACCGGGGGTGAGGAAGCTTTCTTT.

For the CDR3, the DNA is TGTGCCAGTAGTGATCGGACAGGGAGGCCACCCCTCCACTTT. This sequence encodes CASSDRTGRPPLHF. The chain couples TRBV19 to TRBJ1-6; 8 nucleotides line up with TRBD1. CDR1 LNHDA and CDR2 SQIVND come from the germline V gene (reference sequence). V lost 5 bases to trimming and J lost 11 bases; unmatched junction nucleotides: 8. This CDR3 spans 14 amino acids.

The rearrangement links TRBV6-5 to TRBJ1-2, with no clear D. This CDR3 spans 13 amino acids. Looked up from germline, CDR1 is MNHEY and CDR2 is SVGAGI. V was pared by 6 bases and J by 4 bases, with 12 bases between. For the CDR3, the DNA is TGTGCCAGCAGCCTCGACAATTCCTATGGCTACACCTTC. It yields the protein CASSLDNSYGYTF.

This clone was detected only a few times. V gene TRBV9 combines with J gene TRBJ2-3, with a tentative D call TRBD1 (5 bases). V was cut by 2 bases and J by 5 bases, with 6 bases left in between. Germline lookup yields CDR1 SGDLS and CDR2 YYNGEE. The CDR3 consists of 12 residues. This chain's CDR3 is CASSVREDTQYF. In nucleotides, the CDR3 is TGTGCCAGCAGCGTCAGGGAAGATACGCAGTATTTT.

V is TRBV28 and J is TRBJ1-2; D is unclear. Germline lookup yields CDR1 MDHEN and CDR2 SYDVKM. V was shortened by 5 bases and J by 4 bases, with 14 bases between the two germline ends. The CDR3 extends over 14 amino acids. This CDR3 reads CASSPSPSSYGYTF. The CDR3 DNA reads TGTGCCAGCAGTCCTAGTCCCAGCTCCTATGGCTACACCTTC.

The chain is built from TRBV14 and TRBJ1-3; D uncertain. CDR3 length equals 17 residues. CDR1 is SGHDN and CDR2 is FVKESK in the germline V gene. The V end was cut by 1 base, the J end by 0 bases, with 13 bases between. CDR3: CASSQVRTVSSGNTIYF. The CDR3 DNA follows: TGTGCCAGCAGCCAAGTTCGTACAGTCAGCTCTGGAAACACCATATATTTT. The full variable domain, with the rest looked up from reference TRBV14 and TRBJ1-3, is EAGVTQFPSHSVIEKGQTVTLRCDPISGHDNLYWYRRVMGKEIKFLLHFVKESKQDESGMPNNRFLAERTGGTYSTLKVQPAELEDSGVYFCASSQVRTVSSGNTIYFGEGSWLTVV.

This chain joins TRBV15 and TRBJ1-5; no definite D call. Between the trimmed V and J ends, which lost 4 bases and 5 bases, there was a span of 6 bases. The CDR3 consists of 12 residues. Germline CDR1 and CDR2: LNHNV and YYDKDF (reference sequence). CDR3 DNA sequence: TGTGCCACCAGCATTCCGGATCAGCCCCAGCATTTT. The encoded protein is CATSIPDQPQHF.

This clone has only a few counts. This CDR3 reads CASSLRQLGYTF. The CDR3 coding sequence is TGTGCCAGTAGTCTGAGACAGCTTGGCTACACCTTC. This chain uses TRBV19 with TRBJ1-2; D might be TRBD1 (5 bases). The V gene's germline CDR1 is LNHDA and CDR2 SQIVND (reference sequence). Trimming left V 5 bases short and J 7 bases short, with 11 bases between. The CDR3 is 12 residues long. The full variable domain, completed using reference TRBV19 and TRBJ1-2, is DGGITQSPKYLFRKEGQNVTLSCEQNLNHDAMYWYRQDPGQGLRLIYYSQIVNDFQKGDIAEGYSVSREKKESFPLTVTSAQKNPTAFYLCASSLRQLGYTFGSGTRLTVV.

CDR3 loop: CASSSTTGRVTYF. CDR3 DNA: TGTGCCAGCAGCTCAACGACAGGCCGGGTTACGTATTTT. The gene calls are TRBV7-2 and TRBJ2-3; possible D gene TRBD1, 6 bases. This CDR3 is built from 13 residues. Per germline, CDR1 SGHTA and CDR2 FQGNSA. Deletions cut 4 bases from V and 14 bases from J, with 19 bases between.

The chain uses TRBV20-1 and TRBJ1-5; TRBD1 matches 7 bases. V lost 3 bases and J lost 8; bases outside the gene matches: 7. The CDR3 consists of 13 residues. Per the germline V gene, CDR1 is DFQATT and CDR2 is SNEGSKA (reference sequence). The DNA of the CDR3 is TGCAGTGCTAGTGGAGGGGGCAGAGAGCCCCAGCATTTT. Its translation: CSASGGGREPQHF.

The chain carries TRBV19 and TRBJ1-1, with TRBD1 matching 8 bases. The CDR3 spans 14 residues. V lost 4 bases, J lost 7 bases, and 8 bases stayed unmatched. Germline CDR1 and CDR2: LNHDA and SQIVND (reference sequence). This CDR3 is CASSTVRGPDEAFF. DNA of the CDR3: TGTGCCAGTAGTACCGTCAGGGGGCCCGATGAAGCTTTCTTT. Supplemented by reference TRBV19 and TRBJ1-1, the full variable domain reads DGGITQSPKYLFRKEGQNVTLSCEQNLNHDAMYWYRQDPGQGLRLIYYSQIVNDFQKGDIAEGYSVSREKKESFPLTVTSAQKNPTAFYLCASSTVRGPDEAFFGQGTRLTVV.